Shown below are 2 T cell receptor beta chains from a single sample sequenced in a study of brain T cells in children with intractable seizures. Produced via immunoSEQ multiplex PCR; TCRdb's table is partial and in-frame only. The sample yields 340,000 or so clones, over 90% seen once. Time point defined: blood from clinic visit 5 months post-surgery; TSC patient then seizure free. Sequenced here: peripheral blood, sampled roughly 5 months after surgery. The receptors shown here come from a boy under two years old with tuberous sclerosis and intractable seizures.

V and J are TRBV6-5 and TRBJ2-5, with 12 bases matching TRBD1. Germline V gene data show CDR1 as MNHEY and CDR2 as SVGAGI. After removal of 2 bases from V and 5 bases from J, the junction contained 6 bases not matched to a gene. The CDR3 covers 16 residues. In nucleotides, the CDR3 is TGTGCCAGCAGTTACCTCCGGGACAGGGGGCTGGAGACCCAGTACTTC. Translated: CASSYLRDRGLETQYF.

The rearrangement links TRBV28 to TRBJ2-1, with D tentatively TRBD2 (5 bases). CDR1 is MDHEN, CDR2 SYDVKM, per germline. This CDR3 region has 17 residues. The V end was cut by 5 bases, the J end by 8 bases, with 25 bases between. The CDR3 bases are TGTGCCAGCAGTCCCCATCTTAGGCCCGGAGGAGACGATGAGCAGTTCTTC. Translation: CASSPHLRPGGDDEQFF.